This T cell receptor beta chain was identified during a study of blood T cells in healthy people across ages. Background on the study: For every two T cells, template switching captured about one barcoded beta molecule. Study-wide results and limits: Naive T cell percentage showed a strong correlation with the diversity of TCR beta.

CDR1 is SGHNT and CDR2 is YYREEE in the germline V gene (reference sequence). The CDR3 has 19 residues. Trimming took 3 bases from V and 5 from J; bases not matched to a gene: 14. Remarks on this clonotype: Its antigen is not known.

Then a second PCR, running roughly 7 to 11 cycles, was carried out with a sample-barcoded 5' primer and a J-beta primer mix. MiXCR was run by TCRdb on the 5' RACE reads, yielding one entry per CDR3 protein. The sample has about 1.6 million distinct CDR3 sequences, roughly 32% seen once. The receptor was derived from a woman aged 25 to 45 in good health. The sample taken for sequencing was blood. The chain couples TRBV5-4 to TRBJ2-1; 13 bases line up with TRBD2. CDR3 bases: TGTGCCAGCAGCTGGGGCTACCCGACTAGCGGGAGGCTAGACAATGAGCAGTTCTTC. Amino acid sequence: CASSWGYPTSGRLDNEQFF.